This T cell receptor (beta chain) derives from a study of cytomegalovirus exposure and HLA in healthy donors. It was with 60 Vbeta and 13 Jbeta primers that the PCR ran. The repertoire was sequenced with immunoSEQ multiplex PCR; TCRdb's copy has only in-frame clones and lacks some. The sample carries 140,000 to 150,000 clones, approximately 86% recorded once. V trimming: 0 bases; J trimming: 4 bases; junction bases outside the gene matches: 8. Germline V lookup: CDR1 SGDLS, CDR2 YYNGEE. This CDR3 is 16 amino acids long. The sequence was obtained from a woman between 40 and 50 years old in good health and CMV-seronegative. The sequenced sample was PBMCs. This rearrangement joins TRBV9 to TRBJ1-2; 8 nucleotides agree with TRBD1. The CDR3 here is CASSVESNRGTYGYTF. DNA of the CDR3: TGTGCCAGCAGCGTAGAGAGTAACAGGGGGACCTATGGCTACACCTTC.